The source of this T cell receptor beta chain is a study of T cells in Graves' hyperthyroidism and ophthalmopathy. Study findings and constraints: Model predictions of ophthalmopathy came a median about 6.3 months before onset. Most clonotypes that expanded in the thyroid above 0.001 also showed up in blood.

Amplified TCR beta CDR3 regions came from RNA transcripts. Primed by the HTBI set, a first-round RT-PCR was run on the TCR CDR3. TCRdb reprocessed the multiplex PCR reads with MiXCR, giving one entry per CDR3 protein. The sample has under 550,000 distinct CDR3 sequences, less than 20% seen once. Of note for this clonotype: The target antigen is unknown.

The V and J ends lost 5 bases and 5 bases respectively, with 9 bases between them. Germline CDR1 is SNHLY and CDR2 is FYNNEI. The CDR3 sequence is 12 residues long. Those patients with uncontrolled infection, other autoimmune disease, pregnancy or lactation were excluded. PBMCs came from about 10 ml fresh peripheral blood. This TCR was sampled from a middle-aged man with Graves' ophthalmopathy. V is TRBV2 and J is TRBJ2-5, with unresolved D. The sample consisted of blood. CDR3 coding DNA: TGTGCCAGCAGTCTCGCCTGGGAGACCCAGTACTTC. Translated: CASSLAWETQYF.